Listed below are T cell receptor beta chains from one sample, sequenced in a study of CD4 T cells in relation to SARS-CoV-2 and coronaviruses. What these receptors recognize is not known. TCRdb's table, derived via immunoSEQ multiplex PCR, lists solely in-frame clones and lacks some. Of some 43,000 clones listed, more than 65% are singletons. The specimen was naive CD4+ T cells from PBMCs, cultured in vitro. The source of these receptors is an adult with COVID-19. Each CDR3 is given with its conserved first and last residue. A D gene is named only where the DNA matches it firmly. Size tells how often a clone was seen (once, few, many) or the class of an expanded clone, and some rows leave it out.

j_gene | d_gene | v_gene | abundance | CDR3aa | CDR3nt
TRBJ1-1 | . | TRBV5-8 | . | CASSLALGHLNTEAFF | TGTGCCAGCAGCTTGGCTTTGGGACATCTAAACACTGAAGCTTTCTTT
TRBJ1-2 | . | TRBV7-9 | . | CASSLAGGDGYTF | TGTGCCAGCAGCTTAGCGGGGGGGGATGGCTACACCTTC
TRBJ2-7 | TRBD1 | TRBV25-1 | . | CASSEFGTAITHF | TGTGCCAGCAGTGAATTTGGGACAGCTATAACTCACTTC
TRBJ2-4 | . | TRBV11-2 | . | CASSSRPTAKKKNIQYF | TGTGCCAGCAGCAGCCGACCAACAGCGAAGAAAAAAAACATTCAGTACTTC
TRBJ1-3 | . | TRBV27 | . | CASSLTGPYSGNTIYF | TGTGCCAGCAGTTTAACAGGGCCCTACTCTGGAAACACCATATATTTT
TRBJ2-7 | . | TRBV6-4 | . | CASSDPDGPLYEQYF | TGTGCCAGCAGTGACCCGGACGGACCCCTCTACGAGCAGTACTTC
TRBJ2-3 | TRBD1 | TRBV7-2 | . | CASSFNRGLGTDTQYF | TGTGCCAGCAGCTTCAACAGGGGGCTTGGCACAGATACGCAGTATTTT
TRBJ2-1 | TRBD1 | TRBV6-4 | . | CASSLYSGTGGEEQFF | TGTGCCAGCAGTCTCTACTCCGGGACAGGGGGAGAGGAGCAGTTCTTC
TRBJ2-3 | . | TRBV9 | . | CASSLALGTDTQYF | TGTGCCAGCAGCCTAGCGTTAGGGACAGATACGCAGTATTTT
TRBJ1-5 | . | TRBV19 | few | CASSSGFNQPQHF | TGTGCCAGTAGCTCCGGATTCAATCAGCCCCAGCATTTT
TRBJ1-3 | . | TRBV11-2 | . | CASSTTLDRAVGNTIYF | TGTGCCAGCAGCACTACCCTCGACAGAGCCGTTGGAAACACCATATATTTT
TRBJ1-2 | . | TRBV6-5 | . | CASRSPGYGYTF | TGTGCCAGCCGGAGCCCGGGCTATGGCTACACCTTC
TRBJ2-7 | TRBD2 | TRBV7-9 | . | CASSLGQGGYEQYF | TGTGCCAGCAGCTTAGGGCAGGGAGGGTACGAGCAGTACTTC
TRBJ2-5 | . | TRBV27 | . | CASSLAVQETQYF | TGTGCCAGCAGCTTAGCGGTCCAAGAGACCCAGTACTTC
TRBJ2-5 | . | TRBV11-2 | . | CASSLGPEETQYF | TGTGCCAGCAGCTTGGGCCCTGAGGAGACCCAGTACTTC
TRBJ2-1 | . | TRBV9 | . | CASSLADSSYNEQFF | TGTGCCAGCAGCTTAGCGGATAGCTCCTACAATGAGCAGTTCTTC
TRBJ2-7 | TRBD2 | TRBV5-4 | once | CASSLPGLAGGEQYF | TGTGCCAGCAGCTTGCCGGGACTAGCAGGGGGGGAGCAGTACTTC
TRBJ2-3 | TRBD2 | TRBV10-3 | . | CAIRSGTSGHTDTQYF | TGTGCCATCAGGAGCGGGACTAGCGGGCACACAGATACGCAGTATTTT